Presented here are 8 T cell receptor beta chains from one specimen sequenced in a study of response to subunit inactivated influenza vaccine. TCRdb analysed the RT-PCR reads with MiXCR anew, one entry per CDR3 protein. The data contain approximately 530,000 distinct CDR3 sequences, approximately 7.8% of them singletons. Material: PBMCs from blood, obtained 23 to 25 months after vaccination. These receptors were taken from a man between 50 and 75 years old who received an inactivated influenza vaccine.

This chain links TRBV28 with TRBJ1-2; D is possibly TRBD1 (5 bases). Trimming pared 4 bases from V and 7 bases from J, leaving 16 bases between. This CDR3 has 14 residues. Germline CDR1 reads MDHEN; CDR2 reads SYDVKM. The CDR3 DNA sequence: TGTGCCAGCAGTTCCCTACAGGTATCCGGTGGCTACACCTTC. Its translation is CASSSLQVSGGYTF.

This clonotype was detected many times. The CDR3 DNA sequence: TGCAGTGCTAGAGATTCAGGGTGGGGCAATCAGCCCCAGCATTTT. It specifies CSARDSGWGNQPQHF. This chain connects TRBV20-1 to TRBJ1-5, with D maybe TRBD1 (5 bases). CDR1 and CDR2 (germline): DFQATT, SNEGSKA (reference sequence). The ends were cut back, 0 bases at V and 2 bases at J, with 11 bases in the middle. The CDR3 is 15 residues long.

The CDR3 sequence is CASSRIASYEQYF. The CDR3 coding sequence is TGTGCCAGCAGTCGGATAGCTTCCTACGAGCAGTACTTC. The rearrangement uses TRBV12-3 or TRBV12-4 and TRBJ2-7; D is ambiguous. V lost 5 bases, J lost 1 base, and 9 bases lay in between. The length of the CDR3 is 13 residues.

This clonotype has more than one count but fewer than ten. This chain uses TRBV5-5 with TRBJ2-1, with TRBD1 matching over 9 bases. The CDR3 covers 17 residues. CDR1 and CDR2 (germline): SGHKS, YYEKEE (reference sequence). The V gene end was trimmed by 6 bases and the J gene end by 7 bases; junction bases not matched to a gene: 17. CDR3 in DNA: TGTGCCAGCATCCCGGGACAGGGTCCCCTTAGATTTAATGAGCAGTTCTTC. This translates into CASIPGQGPLRFNEQFF.

This clonotype came up many times. The V call is TRBV7-2, the J call TRBJ2-3; the match to TRBD2 covers 12 bases. This CDR3 is 14 amino acids long. From germline, CDR1 is SGHTA and CDR2 FQGNSA. The J segment lost 6 bases and the V segment lost 7 bases, leaving 5 bases of the junction unmatched. CDR3 sequence reads: CASKLAGGSDTQYF. The CDR3 nucleotides read TGTGCCAGCAAACTAGCGGGAGGTAGTGATACGCAGTATTTT.

With regard to this clonotype: Just one base apart from a much larger clone, this may be a read error. This chain connects TRBV12-3 or TRBV12-4 to TRBJ1-2; 9 bases match TRBD1. The CDR3 extends over 13 amino acids. The junction had 0 bases not matched to a gene; V was cut back by 4 bases and J by 3 bases. The CDR3 loop reads CASSWDRDYGYTF. CDR3 coding DNA: TGTGCCAGCAGTTGGGACAGGGACTATGGCTACACCTTC.

This clonotype was counted only a few times. The chain joins TRBV19 to TRBJ2-5; 9 bases line up with TRBD1. The trim removed 5 bases at V and 5 bases at J, leaving 9 bases unmatched. In germline, CDR1 is LNHDA, CDR2 SQIVND (reference sequence). This CDR3 is built from 15 residues. CDR3 DNA sequence: TGTGCCAGTAGTTTACCGGGACAGGGTTCGGAGACCCAGTACTTC. Encoded protein: CASSLPGQGSETQYF.

This clonotype turned up a few times. The chain employs TRBV12-3 or TRBV12-4 and TRBJ1-3; D unclear. Trimming stripped 10 bases from V and 0 bases from J, with 10 bases between. The CDR3 loop spans 13 amino acids. The CDR3 here is CAIRTSSGNTIYF. Here the CDR3 DNA reads TGTGCCATTCGGACGAGCTCTGGAAACACCATATATTTT.